This T cell receptor (beta chain) originates from a study of CD8+ T cells in alopecia areata. Treatment defined: oral pan-JAK inhibitor, 5-10 mg twice daily. This clone was seen more than once but under ten times. Its antigen is unidentified. Findings and limits, study-wide: Mice gave a clearer picture of TCR sharing than patients did, possibly for HLA-related reasons.

Germline loops: CDR1 SQVTM, CDR2 ANQGSEA. The CDR3 totals 16 residues. Unmatched junction bases numbered 10, after V lost 4 bases and J lost 2 bases. cDNA prepared by RNA extraction and subsequent reverse transcription served as the template for sequencing. Measured with immunoSEQ multiplex PCR; TCRdb has only the in-frame clones, and not every one. In the table there are 110,000 or so clones, approximately 59% of which are singletons. This sample comprised CD8+ T cells sorted from blood, obtained at week 4, from a patient treated with tofacitinib. The sequence was obtained from a human donor with alopecia areata. The chain combines TRBV29-1 with TRBJ2-2, with 7 bases aligning to TRBD1. CDR3 amino acids: CSVVFWDSTNTGELFF. For the CDR3, the DNA is TGCAGCGTTGTTTTTTGGGACAGCACAAACACCGGGGAGCTGTTTTTT.